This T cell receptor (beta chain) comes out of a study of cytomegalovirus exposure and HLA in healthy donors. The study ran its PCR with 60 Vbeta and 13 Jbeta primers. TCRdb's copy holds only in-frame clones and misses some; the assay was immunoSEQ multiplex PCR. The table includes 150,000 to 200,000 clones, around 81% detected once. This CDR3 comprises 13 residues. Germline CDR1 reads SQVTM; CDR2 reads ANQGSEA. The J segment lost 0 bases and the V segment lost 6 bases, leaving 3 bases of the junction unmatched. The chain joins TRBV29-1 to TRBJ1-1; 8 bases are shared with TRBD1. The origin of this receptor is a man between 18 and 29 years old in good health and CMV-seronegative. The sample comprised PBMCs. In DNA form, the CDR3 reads TGCAGCGTCCGACAGGGGATGAACACTGAAGCTTTCTTT. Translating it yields CSVRQGMNTEAFF.